The present T cell receptor (beta chain) was sequenced within a study of identical twins. TCRdb passed the 5' RACE reads through MiXCR, listing each CDR3 protein once. The sample carries about 890,000 distinct CDR3 sequences, about 12% recorded once. This same sample was also taken into another study, of yellow fever vaccine responses in identical twins. That paper notes: As reported, the vaccine T cell response of twins seemed partly convergent and partly personalized.

This TCR was recovered from a woman in her late teens or twenties in good health. Material for sequencing was PBMCs.

The CDR3 sequence: CASSQPVGGSETQYF. The CDR3 nucleotides are TGTGCCAGCAGTCAACCCGTCGGGGGCTCGGAGACCCAGTACTTC. The V gene is TRBV28, the J gene TRBJ2-5, with D perhaps given as TRBD1 or TRBD2 (6 bases each). The V end was cut by 5 bases, the J end by 5 bases, with 18 bases between. CDR3 length: 15 amino acids. Germline CDR1 reads MDHEN; CDR2 reads SYDVKM.